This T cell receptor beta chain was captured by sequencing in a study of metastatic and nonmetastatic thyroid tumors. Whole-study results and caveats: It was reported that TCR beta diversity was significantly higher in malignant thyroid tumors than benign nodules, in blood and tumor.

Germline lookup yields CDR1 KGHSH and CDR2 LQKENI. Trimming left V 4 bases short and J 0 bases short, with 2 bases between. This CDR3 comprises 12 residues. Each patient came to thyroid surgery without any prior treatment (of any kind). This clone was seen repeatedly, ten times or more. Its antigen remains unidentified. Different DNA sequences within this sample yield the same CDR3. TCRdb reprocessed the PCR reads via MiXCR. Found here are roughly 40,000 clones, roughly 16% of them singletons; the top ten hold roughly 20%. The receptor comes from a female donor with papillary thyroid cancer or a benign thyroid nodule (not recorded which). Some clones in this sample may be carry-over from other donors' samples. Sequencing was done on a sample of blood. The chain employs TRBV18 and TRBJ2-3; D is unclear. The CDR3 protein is CASSLSTDTQYF. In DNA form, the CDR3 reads TGTGCCAGCTCACTGAGCACAGATACGCAGTATTTT.